This T cell receptor beta chain was observed in a study of T cells after yellow fever vaccination. Study conclusions and caveats: Subsequent to the booster, the majority of primary-vaccination clones reappeared (96% CD4, 88% CD8).

V gave up 2 bases and J gave up 6 bases; unmatched junction bases: 5. The CDR3 extends over 15 amino acids. Germline-derived CDR1 and CDR2 are SEHNR and FQNEAQ (reference sequence). With regard to this clonotype: Its matching antigen is unknown.

Making TCR cDNA involved 5'RACE template switching, which added UMIs and a universal primer site. TCRdb called the 5' RACE reads again in MiXCR, with one record for every CDR3 protein. The sample carries 620,000 or so distinct CDR3 sequences, roughly an eighth recorded once. The sequencing used PBMCs, collected on the day of the yellow fever booster vaccination. The receptor was derived from a man younger than 45 who received the YFV17D yellow fever vaccine. The chain combines TRBV7-9 with TRBJ2-2; 8 nucleotides align to TRBD1. The CDR3 sequence is CASSLLGQGSGELFF. CDR3 DNA: TGTGCCAGCAGCTTACTAGGACAGGGATCCGGGGAGCTGTTTTTT.